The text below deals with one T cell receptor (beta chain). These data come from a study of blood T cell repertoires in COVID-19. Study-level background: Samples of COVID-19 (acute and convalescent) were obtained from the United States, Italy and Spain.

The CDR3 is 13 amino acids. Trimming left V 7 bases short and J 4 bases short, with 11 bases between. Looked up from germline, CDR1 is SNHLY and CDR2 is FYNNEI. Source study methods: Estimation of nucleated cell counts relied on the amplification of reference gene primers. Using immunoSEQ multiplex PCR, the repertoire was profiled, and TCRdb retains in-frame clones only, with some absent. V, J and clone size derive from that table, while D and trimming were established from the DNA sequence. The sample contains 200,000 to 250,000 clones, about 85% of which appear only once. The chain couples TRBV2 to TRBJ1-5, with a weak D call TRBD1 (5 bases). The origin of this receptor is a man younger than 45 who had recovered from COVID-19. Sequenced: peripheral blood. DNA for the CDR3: TGTGCCAGCAACCCGACAGCTAATCAGCCCCAGCATTTT. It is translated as CASNPTANQPQHF.